A single sample gave rise to the 20 T cell receptor beta chains below, sequenced in a study of T cells after somatic rescue of genetic block. The assay was immunoSEQ multiplex PCR, and TCRdb's table has in-frame clones only and misses some. The sample lists around 52,000 clones, approximately 96% occurring once. Sequenced: peripheral blood mononuclear cells (PBMCs). The receptors come from a child less than two years old.

V gene TRBV5-1 combines with J gene TRBJ2-3; D gene uncertain. The CDR3 is 12 amino acids. The ends were cut back, 0 bases at V and 7 bases at J, with 6 bases in the middle. The germline V gene encodes CDR1 SGHRS and CDR2 YFSETQ. The CDR3 sequence is CASSLDQNTQYF. The CDR3 DNA reads as TGCGCCAGCAGCTTGGACCAAAATACGCAGTATTTT.

The V gene is TRBV30, the J gene TRBJ2-6; the D is unclear. V lost 5 bases, J lost 5 bases, and 22 bases lay in between. Germline V gene lookup returns CDR1 GTSNPN and CDR2 SVGIG (reference sequence). The CDR3 loop spans 17 amino acids. The CDR3 protein is CAWETCVITSRANVLTF. CDR3 in DNA: TGTGCCTGGGAGACATGCGTTATAACAAGTCGGGCCAACGTCCTGACTTTC.

CDR3 amino acids: CASSPGYHEQYF. DNA for the CDR3: TGTGCCAGCAGCCCGGGGTACCACGAGCAGTACTTC. This rearrangement joins TRBV25-1 to TRBJ2-7; possible D gene TRBD2, 5 bases. There are 12 residues in the CDR3. Germline assignment: CDR1 MGHDK and CDR2 SYGVNS. Trimming took 6 bases from V and 5 from J, leaving 11 bases between them.

The chain employs TRBV7-2 and TRBJ1-5, with a weak D call TRBD1 (6 bases). Trimming shortened V by 6 bases and J by 5 bases, and 20 bases separated the two germline ends. Germline V gene data show CDR1 as SGHTA and CDR2 as FQGNSA. CDR3 length: 16 residues. For the CDR3, the DNA is TGTGCCAGCAGACTTGGGGGGCAGGGCCTCCATCAGCCCCAGCATTTT. Amino acids: CASRLGGQGLHQPQHF.

The gene calls are TRBV4-2 and TRBJ2-3; D unresolved. Germline V lookup: CDR1 LGHNA, CDR2 YNFKEQ. The CDR3 loop spans 13 amino acids. V was pared by 0 bases and J by 2 bases, with 3 bases between. The CDR3 here is CASSQEATDTQYF. As DNA, the CDR3 is TGTGCCAGCAGCCAAGAGGCCACAGATACGCAGTATTTT.

The chain links TRBV4-1 to TRBJ2-7, with unresolved D. CDR3 length: 13 residues. V was cut by 0 bases and J by 3 bases, with 6 bases left in between. From germline, CDR1 is MGHRA and CDR2 YSYEKL. DNA for the CDR3: TGCGCCAGCAGCCAAGACCCTTTCTACGAGCAGTACTTC. Amino acids: CASSQDPFYEQYF.

The rearrangement links TRBV30 to TRBJ2-1; D might be TRBD2 (5 bases). The CDR3 runs to 11 residues. In germline, CDR1 is GTSNPN, CDR2 SVGIG (reference sequence). Trimming removed 7 bases from V and 3 bases from J, with 7 bases in between. The CDR3 coding sequence is TGTGCCTCCCGGGACTACAATGAGCAGTTCTTC. Its protein product is CASRDYNEQFF.

J is TRBJ2-5 and V is TRBV28; D not certain. This CDR3 is built from 16 residues. The germline CDR1 and CDR2 sequences are MDHEN and SYDVKM. Trimming cost V 6 bases and J 2 bases, with 19 bases left between them. The CDR3 reads CASRTFRTPVQETQYF. The DNA for the CDR3 is TGTGCCAGCAGGACATTTAGAACACCTGTGCAAGAGACCCAGTACTTC.

The rearrangement joins TRBV25-1 to TRBJ1-1, with a tentative D call TRBD1 (6 bases). The CDR3 has 17 residues. The V gene's germline CDR1 is MGHDK and CDR2 SYGVNS. The V end lost 0 bases, the J end lost 1 base, and 15 bases lay between the germline ends. The CDR3 loop reads CASSEYREGRGNTEAFF. In DNA, the CDR3 is TGTGCCAGCAGTGAATATAGGGAGGGCAGGGGGAACACTGAAGCTTTCTTT.

CDR3 protein: CASSPRDGSNQPQHF. The CDR3 DNA follows: TGTGCCAGCAGCCCCCGGGACGGCAGCAATCAGCCCCAGCATTTT. This chain joins TRBV2 and TRBJ1-5; possibly TRBD1 for D (5 bases). Germline V gene sequence: CDR1 SNHLY, CDR2 FYNNEI. The CDR3 covers 15 residues. Trimming removed 6 bases at V and 1 base at J, with 13 bases between.

V gene TRBV6-5 combines with J gene TRBJ2-6, with D hard to call. Germline CDR1 and CDR2: MNHEY and SVGAGI. Trimming pared 2 bases from V and 2 bases from J, leaving 10 bases between. The CDR3 is 16 amino acids. The CDR3 bases are TGTGCCAGCAGTTACGGGTGGGTCCCTGGGGCCAACGTCCTGACTTTC. Translating it yields CASSYGWVPGANVLTF.

Remarks on this clone: This same CDR3 is encoded by further DNA sequences in the sample. V and J are TRBV19 and TRBJ1-5; D gene unclear. The V end was cut by 3 bases, the J end by 0 bases, with 6 bases between. Per the germline V gene, CDR1 is LNHDA and CDR2 is SQIVND (reference sequence). The length of the CDR3 is 14 residues. The CDR3 here is CASSIRVSNQPQHF. As DNA, the CDR3 is TGTGCCAGTAGTATTAGGGTTAGCAATCAGCCCCAGCATTTT.

The chain couples TRBV10-1 to TRBJ1-5; D perhaps matches TRBD1 (5 bases). Germline values: CDR1 WNHNN, CDR2 SYGVQD (reference sequence). Trimming removed 7 bases at V and 9 bases at J, with 13 bases between. The CDR3 sequence is 12 residues long. As DNA, the CDR3 is TGCGCCAGCAAAGTAGGGGACGGGCCCCAGCATTTT. This codes for CASKVGDGPQHF.

The chain employs TRBV5-6 and TRBJ2-3; 9 nucleotides align to TRBD1. CDR1 and CDR2 from the germline V gene are SGHDT and YYEEEE. J lost 3 bases, V lost 0 bases, and 8 bases had no gene match. The CDR3 runs to 17 residues. The CDR3 nucleotides read TGTGCCAGCAGCTTGGGTCCCGGGACAGGGTTGACAGATACGCAGTATTTT. Translated: CASSLGPGTGLTDTQYF.

The chain has TRBV27 and TRBJ2-3; 10 bases align to TRBD2. The CDR3 sequence is 14 residues long. Germline CDR1 reads MNHEY; CDR2 reads SMNVEV (reference sequence). V gave up 5 bases and J gave up 5 bases; unmatched junction bases: 4. The DNA for the CDR3 is TGTGCCAGCAGTCCCTTAGCGGGAGGAGATACGCAGTATTTT. Its translation: CASSPLAGGDTQYF.

V usage is TRBV19 and J usage is TRBJ2-7, with a tentative D call TRBD2 (5 bases). Germline V gene data show CDR1 as LNHDA and CDR2 as SQIVND (reference sequence). This CDR3 contains 14 residues. V was pared by 5 bases and J by 1 base, with 12 bases between. The CDR3 nucleotides read TGTGCCAGTAGTGTCGGGAAACGGTCCTACGAGCAGTACTTC. This encodes CASSVGKRSYEQYF.

The chain is built from TRBV6-4 and TRBJ1-4, with D uncertain. Trimming left V 6 bases short and J 7 bases short, with 12 bases between. Germline values: CDR1 MRHNA, CDR2 SNTAGT. The CDR3 consists of 13 residues. CDR3: CASRLPYGEKLFF. Written as DNA, the CDR3 is TGTGCCAGCAGGCTGCCGTATGGTGAAAAACTGTTTTTT.

The table lists this clone with a count of one. The CDR3 region has the DNA TGTGCCAGCAGCCGGGACTACAATGAGCAGTTCTTC. Amino acids: CASSRDYNEQFF. The chain couples TRBV13 to TRBJ2-1; D might be TRBD2 (5 bases). CDR1 and CDR2 (germline): PRHDT, FYEKMQ (reference sequence). Trimming left V 5 bases short and J 3 bases short, with 5 bases between. The CDR3 loop spans 12 amino acids.

The CDR3 spells CASSRTHPGELFF. The CDR3 nucleotides are TGTGCCAGCAGCCGTACTCACCCCGGGGAGCTGTTTTTT. This sequence joins TRBV7-9 and TRBJ2-2; no firm D call. The V and J ends lost 5 bases and 6 bases respectively, with 10 bases between them. The germline CDR1 and CDR2 sequences are SEHNR and FQNEAQ (reference sequence). The CDR3 extends over 13 amino acids. The full variable domain, with the rest looked up from reference TRBV7-9 and TRBJ2-2, is DTGVSQNPRHKITKRGQNVTFRCDPISEHNRLYWYRQTLGQGPEFLTYFQNEAQLEKSRLLSDRFSAERPKGSFSTLEIQRTEQGDSAMYLCASSRTHPGELFFGEGSRLTVL.

Here the CDR3 reads CASSPDWPSGIYEQYF. The DNA for the CDR3 is TGTGCCAGCTCACCGGATTGGCCTAGCGGGATCTACGAGCAGTACTTC. V and J are TRBV18 and TRBJ2-7; 9 positions agree with TRBD2. V was clipped by 3 bases and J by 3 bases; unmatched bases: 9. In germline, CDR1 is KGHSH, CDR2 LQKENI. This CDR3 spans 16 amino acids.